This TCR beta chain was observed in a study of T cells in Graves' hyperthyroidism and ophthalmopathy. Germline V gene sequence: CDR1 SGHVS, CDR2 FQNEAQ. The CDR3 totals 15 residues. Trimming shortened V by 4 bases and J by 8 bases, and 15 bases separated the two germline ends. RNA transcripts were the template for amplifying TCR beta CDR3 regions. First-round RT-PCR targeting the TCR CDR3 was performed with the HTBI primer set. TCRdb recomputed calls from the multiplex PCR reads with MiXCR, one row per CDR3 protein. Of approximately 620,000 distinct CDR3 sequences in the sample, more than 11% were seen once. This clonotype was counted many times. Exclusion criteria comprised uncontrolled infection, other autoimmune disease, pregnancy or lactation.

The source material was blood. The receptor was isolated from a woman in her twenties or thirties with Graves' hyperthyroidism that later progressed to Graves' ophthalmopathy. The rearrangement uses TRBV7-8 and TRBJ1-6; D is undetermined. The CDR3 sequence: CASSSYQATDSPLHF. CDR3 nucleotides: TGTGCCAGCAGCTCCTATCAGGCCACCGATTCACCCCTCCACTTT.